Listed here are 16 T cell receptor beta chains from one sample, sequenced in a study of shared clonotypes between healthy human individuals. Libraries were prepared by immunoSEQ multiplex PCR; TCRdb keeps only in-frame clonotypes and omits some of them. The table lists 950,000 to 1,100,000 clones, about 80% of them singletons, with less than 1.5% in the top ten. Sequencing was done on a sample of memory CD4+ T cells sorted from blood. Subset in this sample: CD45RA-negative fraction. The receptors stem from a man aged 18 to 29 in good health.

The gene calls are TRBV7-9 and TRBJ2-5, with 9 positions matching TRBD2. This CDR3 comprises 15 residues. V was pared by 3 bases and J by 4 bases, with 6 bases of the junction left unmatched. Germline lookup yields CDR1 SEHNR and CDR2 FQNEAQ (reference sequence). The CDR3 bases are TGTGCCAGCAGCTTCAGCGGGGGGCTAGGAGAGACCCAGTACTTC. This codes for CASSFSGGLGETQYF.

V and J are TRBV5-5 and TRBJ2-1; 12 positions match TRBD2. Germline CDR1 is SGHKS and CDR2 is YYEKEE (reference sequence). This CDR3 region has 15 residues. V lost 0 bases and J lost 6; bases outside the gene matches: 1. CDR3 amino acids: CASSLVTSGSNEQFF. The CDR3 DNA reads TGTGCCAGCAGCTTGGTGACTAGCGGGAGCAATGAGCAGTTCTTC.

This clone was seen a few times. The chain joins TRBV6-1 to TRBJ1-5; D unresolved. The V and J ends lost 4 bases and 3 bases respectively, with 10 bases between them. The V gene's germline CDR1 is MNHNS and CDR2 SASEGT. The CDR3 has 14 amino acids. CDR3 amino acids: CASSVIGSNQPQHF. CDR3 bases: TGTGCCAGCAGTGTGATAGGCTCCAATCAGCCCCAGCATTTT.

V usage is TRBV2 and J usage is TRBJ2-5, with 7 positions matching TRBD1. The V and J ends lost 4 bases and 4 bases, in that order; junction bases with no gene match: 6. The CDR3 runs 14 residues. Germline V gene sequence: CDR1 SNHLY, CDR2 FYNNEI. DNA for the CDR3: TGTGCCAGCAGTGTAAGGGGGCAGGTAGAGACCCAGTACTTC. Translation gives CASSVRGQVETQYF. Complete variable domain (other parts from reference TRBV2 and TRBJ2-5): EPEVTQTPSHQVTQMGQEVILRCVPISNHLYFYWYRQILGQKVEFLVSFYNNEISEKSEIFDDQFSVERPDGSNFTLKIRSTKLEDSAMYFCASSVRGQVETQYFGPGTRLLVL.

The chain's CDR3 is CASSSGQGWGELFF. The DNA for the CDR3 is TGTGCCAGCAGCTCCGGACAGGGTTGGGGGGAGCTGTTTTTT. The gene calls are TRBV9 and TRBJ2-2, with 8 positions matching TRBD1. Germline CDR1 reads SGDLS; CDR2 reads YYNGEE. This CDR3 has 14 amino acids. Trimming took 4 bases from V and 8 from J; bases not matched to a gene: 7.

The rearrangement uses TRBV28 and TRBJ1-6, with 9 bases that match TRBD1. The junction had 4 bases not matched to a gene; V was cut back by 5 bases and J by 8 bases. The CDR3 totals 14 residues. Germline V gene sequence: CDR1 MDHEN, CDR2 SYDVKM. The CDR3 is CASSARQGDSPLHF. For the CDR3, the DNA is TGTGCCAGCAGTGCTAGACAGGGGGATTCACCCCTCCACTTT.

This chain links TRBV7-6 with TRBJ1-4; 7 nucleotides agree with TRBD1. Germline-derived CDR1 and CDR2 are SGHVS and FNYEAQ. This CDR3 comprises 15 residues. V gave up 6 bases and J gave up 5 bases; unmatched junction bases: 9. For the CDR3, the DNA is TGTGCCAGCAGACGGTCTGGACAGGACAATGAAAAACTGTTTTTT. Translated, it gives CASRRSGQDNEKLFF.

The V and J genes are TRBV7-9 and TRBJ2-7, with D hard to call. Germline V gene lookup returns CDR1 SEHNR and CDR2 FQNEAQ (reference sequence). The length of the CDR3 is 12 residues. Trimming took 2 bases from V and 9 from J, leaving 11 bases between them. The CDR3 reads CASSLQDGVQYF. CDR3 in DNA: TGTGCCAGCAGCTTACAAGACGGTGTGCAGTACTTC.

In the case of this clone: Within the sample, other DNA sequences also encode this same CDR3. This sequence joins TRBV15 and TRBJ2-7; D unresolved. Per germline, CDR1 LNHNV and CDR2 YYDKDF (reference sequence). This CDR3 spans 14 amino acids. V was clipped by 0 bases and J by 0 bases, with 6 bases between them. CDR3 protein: CATSRETGSYEQYF. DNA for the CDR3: TGTGCCACCAGCAGAGAGACGGGCTCCTACGAGCAGTACTTC.

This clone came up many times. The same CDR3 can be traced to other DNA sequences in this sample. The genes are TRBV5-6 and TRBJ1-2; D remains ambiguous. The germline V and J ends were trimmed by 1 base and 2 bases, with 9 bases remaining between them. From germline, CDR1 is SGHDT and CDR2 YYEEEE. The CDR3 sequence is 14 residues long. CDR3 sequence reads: CASSLKVGNYGYTF. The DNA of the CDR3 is TGTGCCAGCAGCTTGAAAGTTGGAAACTATGGCTACACCTTC.

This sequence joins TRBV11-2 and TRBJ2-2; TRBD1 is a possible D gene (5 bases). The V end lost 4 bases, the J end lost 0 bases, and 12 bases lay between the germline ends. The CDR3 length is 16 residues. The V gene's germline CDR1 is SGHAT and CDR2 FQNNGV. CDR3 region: CASSSRVLANTGELFF. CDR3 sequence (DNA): TGTGCCAGCAGCTCCAGGGTCCTCGCGAACACCGGGGAGCTGTTTTTT.

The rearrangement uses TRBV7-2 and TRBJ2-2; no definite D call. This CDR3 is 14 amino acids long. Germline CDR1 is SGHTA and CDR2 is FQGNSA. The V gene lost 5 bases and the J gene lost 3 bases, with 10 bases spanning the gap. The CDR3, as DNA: TGTGCCAGCAGCACCCTCATCTACACCGGGGAGCTGTTTTTT. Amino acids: CASSTLIYTGELFF.

The CDR3, as DNA: TGCAGCGTTGAGACCAGTATGAACACTGAAGCTTTCTTT. Encoded protein: CSVETSMNTEAFF. The rearrangement joins TRBV29-1 to TRBJ1-1, with unresolved D. The CDR3 contains 13 residues. The V gene lost 3 bases and the J gene lost 0 bases, with 8 bases spanning the gap. The germline V gene has CDR1 SQVTM and CDR2 ANQGSEA.

The CDR3 coding sequence is TGTGCCAGCAGCCCCTGGGGGGCCTGGGAGCTGTTTTTT. It encodes CASSPWGAWELFF. The rearrangement links TRBV11-2 to TRBJ2-2, with D perhaps being TRBD1 or TRBD2 (6 bases each). Germline lookup yields CDR1 SGHAT and CDR2 FQNNGV. This CDR3 has 13 amino acids. Deletions cut 5 bases from V and 9 bases from J, with 13 bases between.

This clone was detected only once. CDR3 sequence: CASSQMDRGPDTQYF. The CDR3 DNA reads as TGCGCCAGCAGCCAAATGGACAGGGGGCCAGATACGCAGTATTTT. V is TRBV4-3 and J is TRBJ2-3; 11 bases are shared with TRBD1. CDR1 is LGHNA and CDR2 is YSLEER in the germline V gene. After removal of 2 bases from V and 4 bases from J, the junction contained 2 bases not matched to a gene. The CDR3 sequence is 15 residues long.

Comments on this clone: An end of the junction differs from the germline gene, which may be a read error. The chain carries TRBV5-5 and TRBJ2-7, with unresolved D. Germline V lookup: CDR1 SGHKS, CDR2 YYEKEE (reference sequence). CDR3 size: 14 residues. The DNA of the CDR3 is TGTGCCAGCAGGTTGGGTCTCTCCTCACACGAGCAGTACTTC. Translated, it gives CASRLGLSSHEQYF.